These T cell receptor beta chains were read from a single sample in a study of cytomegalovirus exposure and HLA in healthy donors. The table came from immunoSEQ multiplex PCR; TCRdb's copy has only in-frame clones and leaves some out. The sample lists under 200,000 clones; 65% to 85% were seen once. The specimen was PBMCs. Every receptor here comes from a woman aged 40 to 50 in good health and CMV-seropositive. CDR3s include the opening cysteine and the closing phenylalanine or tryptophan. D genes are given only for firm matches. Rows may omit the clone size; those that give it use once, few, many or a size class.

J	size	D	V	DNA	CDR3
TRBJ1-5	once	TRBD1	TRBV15	TGTGCCACCAGTCTTGGACAGGGCGTTAATCAGCCCCAGCATTTT	CATSLGQGVNQPQHF
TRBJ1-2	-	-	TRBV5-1	TGCGCCAGCAGCTTATCTGAGGGAGGCGCCTATGGCTACACCTTC	CASSLSEGGAYGYTF
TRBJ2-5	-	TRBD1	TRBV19	TGTGCCAGTAGTATCATAGGACAGGGAGCGCCCCAAGAGACCCAGTACTTC	CASSIIGQGAPQETQYF
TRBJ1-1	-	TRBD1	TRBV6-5	TGTGCCAGCAAGACGACAGGGTCCCCTGAAGCTTTCTTT	CASKTTGSPEAFF
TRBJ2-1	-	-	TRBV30	TGTGCCTGGAGTCCCCGAGGTGGGGAGCAGTTCTTC	CAWSPRGGEQFF
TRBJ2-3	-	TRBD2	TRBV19	TGTGCCAGTAGTTCCGGGACTAGCGGAGCGGATACGCAGTATTTT	CASSSGTSGADTQYF
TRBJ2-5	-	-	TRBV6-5	TGTGCCAGCAGTCAACGGAGGGAGCTGGAGACCCAGTACTTC	CASSQRRELETQYF
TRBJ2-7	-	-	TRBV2	TGTGCCAGCAGTGAGAGGATCCTCGGCGAGCAGTACTTC	CASSERILGEQYF
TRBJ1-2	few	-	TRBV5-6	TGTGCCAGCAGCTTAAACCGCAGGGATGGCTACACCTTC	CASSLNRRDGYTF
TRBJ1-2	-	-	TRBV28	TGTGCCACCCCGGGGGAAGGGTACTATGGCTACACCTTC	CATPGEGYYGYTF
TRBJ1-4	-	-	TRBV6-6	TGTGCCAGCAGTTACGATGGTAGTCAGCGAGAACTGTTTTTT	CASSYDGSQRELFF
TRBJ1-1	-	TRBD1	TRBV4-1	TGCGCCAGCAGTCAGGCCAGGGGGCTAGACACTGAAGCTTTCTTT	CASSQARGLDTEAFF
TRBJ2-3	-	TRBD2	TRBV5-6	TGTGCCAGCAGCCCCGGGACTAGCGGCACAGATACGCAGTATTTT	CASSPGTSGTDTQYF
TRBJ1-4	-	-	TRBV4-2	TGTGCCAGCAGCCAAGAACGGGGAGAAGAAAAACTGTTTTTT	CASSQERGEEKLFF
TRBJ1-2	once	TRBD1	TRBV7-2	TGTGCCAGCAGCTTAGCGTTGAGGGGGCGAATCTATGGCTACACCTTC	CASSLALRGRIYGYTF
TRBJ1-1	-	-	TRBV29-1	TGCAGCGTTAGAAAGGACTTAAACACTGAAGCTTTCTTT	CSVRKDLNTEAFF